A selection of T cell receptor beta chains follows, all from one sample in a study of T cell repertoires in cytomegalovirus infection. TCRdb passed the reads through MiXCR, listing each CDR3 protein once. The top ten hold approximately 19% of the sample, which has approximately 260,000 distinct CDR3 sequences, approximately 22% seen once. No antigen has been identified for these receptors. The specimen comprised cultured PBMCs, sampled from culture after CMV antigen stimulation. These receptors originate from a human donor in good health (CMV status not recorded). Some clones in this sample may be carry-over from other donors' samples. Each CDR3 is given with its conserved first and last residue. A D gene is named only where the DNA matches it firmly. Size is stated for part of the rows, as once, few or many counts, or as a class when the clone is expanded.

d_call j_call clone_size v_call cdr3_nt cdr3_aa
TRBD2 TRBJ2-5 NA TRBV27 TGTGCCAGCAGCCAACTAGCGGGAGGGCCGAGAGGAGAGACCCAGTACTTC CASSQLAGGPRGETQYF
NA TRBJ1-5 NA TRBV2 TGTGCCAGCAGGACGATGACCCACAATCAGCCCCAGCATTTT CASRTMTHNQPQHF
NA TRBJ1-2 NA TRBV6-2/TRBV6-3 TGTGCCAGCAAACCCCCCGCTAGGGGAAAGGATGGCTACACCTTC CASKPPARGKDGYTF
NA TRBJ2-6 few TRBV9 TGTGCCAGCAGCGTAGCAGGCTCTGGGGCCAACGTCCTGACTTTC CASSVAGSGANVLTF
NA TRBJ1-3 many TRBV7-2 TGTGCCAGCAGCCAGAGTTCCTCTGGAAACACCATATATTTT CASSQSSSGNTIYF
NA TRBJ2-3 NA TRBV29-1 TGCAGCGTTGGATTGCTTTCCAGCACAGATACGCAGTATTTT CSVGLLSSTDTQYF
NA TRBJ2-1 NA TRBV13 TGTGCCAGCAGCTTATATAGCAGCGCCTACAATGAGCAGTTCTTC CASSLYSSAYNEQFF
TRBD1 TRBJ1-1 many TRBV7-2 TGTGCCAGCAGCTTAGTTGCCGGGACAGGGGGCAGGAACACTGAAGCTTTCTTT CASSLVAGTGGRNTEAFF
NA TRBJ2-7 NA TRBV3-1 TGTGCCAGCAGCCAACGTACTAGTTGGTCCTACGAGCAGTACTTC CASSQRTSWSYEQYF
TRBD1 TRBJ1-5 many TRBV7-2 TGTGCCAGCAGCATCCGGACAGGGTTTAATCAGCCCCAGCATTTT CASSIRTGFNQPQHF
TRBD2 TRBJ2-5 NA TRBV20-1 TGCAGTGCTAAGGGGTGGGGGAGGGCCGAAGAGACCCAGTACTTC CSAKGWGRAEETQYF
NA TRBJ1-4 few TRBV30 TGTGCCTGGAGTGACGGGACTAGGGTTGGAAAACTGTTTTTT CAWSDGTRVGKLFF
TRBD2 TRBJ2-1 NA TRBV6-1 TGTGCCAGCAGTCAGGGACTAGCGGGAGTTCGGAATGAGCAGTTCTTC CASSQGLAGVRNEQFF
NA TRBJ1-3 many TRBV7-2 TGTGCCAGCAGCCTGCGGGCATCTGGAAACACCATATATTTT CASSLRASGNTIYF
NA TRBJ1-1 NA TRBV19 TGTGCCAGTAGTAGAACGGTGGATGGGGTGTGGAGCACTGAAGCTTTCTTT CASSRTVDGVWSTEAFF
NA TRBJ2-1 NA TRBV10-3 TGTGCCATCAGTGAGTCGTCACAGCGTAGGCGGGAATCTGAAAATGAGCAGTTCTTC CAISESSQRRRESENEQFF
TRBD2 TRBJ2-1 few TRBV27 TGTGCCAGCAGTTTATTTCCAGCGGGAGGGCGGGTGGAGCAGTTCTTC CASSLFPAGGRVEQFF
TRBD2 TRBJ2-3 few TRBV6-5 TGTGCCAGCAGTTATAATAGCGGGAGGACAGATACGCAGTATTTT CASSYNSGRTDTQYF
NA TRBJ2-5 many TRBV7-2 TGTGCCAGCAGCTGGACTCCACAAGAGACCCAGTACTTC CASSWTPQETQYF
NA TRBJ2-4 NA TRBV12-3/TRBV12-4 TGTGCCAGCAGTTTATCGAGCAGTGACAAAAACATTCAGTACTTC CASSLSSSDKNIQYF
NA TRBJ2-5 few TRBV4-1 TGCGCCAGCAGCCAAGGGGTAGTTGAGACCCAGTACTTC CASSQGVVETQYF
NA TRBJ1-5 many TRBV7-2 TGTGCCAGCAGCTTAGTTCGGGCAGCCAATCAGCCCCAGCATTTT CASSLVRAANQPQHF
NA TRBJ2-2 NA TRBV19 TGTGCCAGTAGTTCCCCCCAGCGACTTCCCGGGGAGCTGTTTTTT CASSSPQRLPGELFF
TRBD2 TRBJ2-2 many TRBV7-9 TGTGCCAGCAGCCCGAGACTCAGCGGGAGTAGAACCGGGGAGCTGTTTTTT CASSPRLSGSRTGELFF
NA TRBJ2-5 many TRBV7-2 TGTGCCAGCAGCTTAGCCGGCCCGCTAGGGGTGCAGTACTTC CASSLAGPLGVQYF
TRBD1 TRBJ1-1 few TRBV3-1 TGTGCCAGCAGCCCAACAGGGGTTGAAGCTTTCTTT CASSPTGVEAFF
TRBD1 TRBJ2-4 NA TRBV7-6 TGTGCCAGCAGCCCCTACCCCCGGAGCCAGACAGGGGCTCTAGCCAAAAACATTCAGTACTTC CASSPYPRSQTGALAKNIQYF
NA TRBJ2-3 NA TRBV20-1 TGCAGTGCTGTACTAGCAACAGATACGCAGTATTTT CSAVLATDTQYF
NA TRBJ1-2 many TRBV20-1 TGCAGTGCTTCCCGGACACCTACCAGCTATGGCTACACCTTC CSASRTPTSYGYTF